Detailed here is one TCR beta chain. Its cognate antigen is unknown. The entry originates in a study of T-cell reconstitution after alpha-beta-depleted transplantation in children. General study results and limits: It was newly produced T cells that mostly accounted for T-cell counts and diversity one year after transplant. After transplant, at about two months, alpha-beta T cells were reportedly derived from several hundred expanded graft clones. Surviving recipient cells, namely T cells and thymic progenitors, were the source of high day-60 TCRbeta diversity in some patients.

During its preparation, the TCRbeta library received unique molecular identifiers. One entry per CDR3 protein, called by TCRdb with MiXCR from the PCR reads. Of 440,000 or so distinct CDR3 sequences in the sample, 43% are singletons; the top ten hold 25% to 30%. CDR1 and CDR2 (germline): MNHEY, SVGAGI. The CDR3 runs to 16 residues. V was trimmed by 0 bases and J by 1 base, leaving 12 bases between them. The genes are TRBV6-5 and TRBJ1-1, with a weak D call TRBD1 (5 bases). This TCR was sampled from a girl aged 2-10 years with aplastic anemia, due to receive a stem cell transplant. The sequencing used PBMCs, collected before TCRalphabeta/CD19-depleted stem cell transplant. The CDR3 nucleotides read TGTGCCAGCAGTTACTCGACAGCCAGGCGGAACACTGAAGCTTTCTTT. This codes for CASSYSTARRNTEAFF.